The entry below gives a single TCR beta chain sequence along with its context. What it binds is unknown. TCRdb fed the reads into MiXCR, producing one record per CDR3 protein. Found here are 650,000 to 850,000 distinct CDR3 sequences, roughly 28% of them singletons; the top ten hold under 15%. Per the germline V gene, CDR1 is SGHVT and CDR2 is SQSDAQ. The CDR3 length is 12 residues. The ends were cut back, 2 bases at V and 14 bases at J, with 15 bases in the middle. The sample belongs to a study of T cell repertoires in cytomegalovirus infection. Whole-study context: Newly reported HLA-C-restricted and thoroughly characterized HLA-B-restricted CMV epitopes were employed. Indicated by public TCR beta signatures were CMV infection and matching HLA type. Study-level findings and limits: The study found HLA-C-restricted CMV-specific TCR beta clonotypes dominating the ex vivo response. Totalled public TCR beta family frequency picked out people who carried CMV plus the relevant HLA.

This TCR came from a human donor in good health (CMV status not recorded). Some clones in this sample may be carry-over from other donors' samples. The chain joins TRBV7-4 to TRBJ1-2, with a weak D call TRBD1 (6 bases). The sample here was cultured CD8+ T cells from PBMCs, taken from culture after CMV antigen stimulation. The CDR3 nucleotides read TGTGCCAGCAGCTTACGGGACACCTTTATTACCTTC. It specifies CASSLRDTFITF.